A selection of T cell receptor beta chains follows, all from one sample in a study of long-term antiretroviral therapy in people with HIV. TCRdb's table, derived via immunoSEQ multiplex PCR, lists solely in-frame clones and lacks some. The sample shows around 18,000 clones, approximately 85% of them seen only once. The material sequenced was unsorted PBMCs, taken at the start of antiretroviral therapy, before treatment. The receptors originated from a man aged 18 to 30 with HIV. The CDR3 runs from the conserved cysteine through the conserved F or W. A D gene is named only where the DNA matches it firmly. Size values are once, few and many counts, or a class for expanded clones, and some rows have none.

TRBV25-1,once,TRBJ2-3,-,CASSGYKTDTQYF,TGTGCCAGCAGTGGGTACAAAACAGATACGCAGTATTTT
TRBV27,-,TRBJ2-3,-,CASSPRTAPDTQYF,TGTGCCAGCAGTCCTAGGACTGCCCCAGATACGCAGTATTTT
TRBV5-5,medium-sized,TRBJ1-4,TRBD1,CASSFQGQGLDGEKLFF,TGTGCCAGCAGCTTTCAGGGACAGGGGCTTGATGGAGAAAAACTGTTTTTT
TRBV18,-,TRBJ1-1,-,CASSSERGGTEAFF,TGTGCCAGCTCATCGGAGCGTGGAGGCACTGAAGCTTTCTTT
TRBV19,-,TRBJ2-1,-,CASSMGRGQRRNNEQFF,TGTGCCAGTAGTATGGGCCGCGGACAAAGGAGGAACAATGAGCAGTTCTTC
TRBV2,-,TRBJ1-3,-,CASSKSELSGNTIYF,TGTGCCAGCAGCAAGAGTGAACTCTCTGGAAACACCATATATTTT
TRBV9,-,TRBJ2-2,-,CASSYLLGELFF,TGTGCCAGCAGCTACCTGTTGGGGGAGCTGTTTTTT
TRBV11-3,medium-sized,TRBJ2-2,TRBD1,CASSTNRGGGELFF,TGTGCCAGCAGCACCAACAGGGGCGGCGGGGAGCTGTTTTTT
TRBV5-6,-,TRBJ2-7,-,CASSPGPYYEQYF,TGTGCCAGCAGCCCGGGACCGTACTACGAGCAGTACTTC
TRBV27,-,TRBJ1-5,-,CASNPTGTLNQPQHF,TGTGCCAGCAATCCCACAGGGACCCTCAATCAGCCCCAGCATTTT
TRBV6-5,once,TRBJ2-7,-,CASSYNRYEQYF,TGTGCCAGCAGTTACAATCGCTACGAGCAGTACTTC
TRBV5-1,-,TRBJ2-2,TRBD1,CASSSGQGASGELFF,TGCGCCAGCAGCTCTGGACAGGGGGCCAGCGGGGAGCTGTTTTTT
TRBV28,-,TRBJ1-4,TRBD1,CASSPDRGRPINEKLFF,TGTGCCAGCAGTCCTGACAGGGGGAGACCGATTAATGAAAAACTGTTTTTT
TRBV9,-,TRBJ2-1,-,CASSVDGLLNEQFF,TGTGCCAGCAGCGTAGATGGATTACTCAATGAGCAGTTCTTC
TRBV18,-,TRBJ2-2,-,CASSPQGDTGELFF,TGTGCCAGCTCACCCCAGGGAGACACCGGGGAGCTGTTTTTT
TRBV6-6,few,TRBJ2-1,-,CASSSGPDNEQFF,TGTGCCAGCAGTTCTGGGCCCGACAATGAGCAGTTCTTC
TRBV27,once,TRBJ2-3,-,CASSLQGLDTQYF,TGTGCCAGCAGTCTCCAGGGTCTAGATACGCAGTATTTT
TRBV2,-,TRBJ1-4,-,CASSEDYRDSATNEKLFF,TGTGCCAGCAGTGAGGACTACCGTGACAGTGCAACTAATGAAAAACTGTTTTTT
TRBV5-6,-,TRBJ2-7,-,CASSVGASYEQYF,TGTGCCAGCAGTGTGGGCGCTTCCTACGAGCAGTACTTC
TRBV11-2,-,TRBJ2-2,TRBD1,CASSFLTGFSDTGELFF,TGTGCCAGCAGCTTTTTGACAGGGTTTAGTGACACCGGGGAGCTGTTTTTT
TRBV28,-,TRBJ1-4,-,CASSFTGTRGEKLFF,TGTGCCAGCAGTTTTACAGGGACACGGGGTGAAAAACTGTTTTTT
TRBV11-2,-,TRBJ1-4,-,CASSLNRAGRLGEKLFF,TGTGCCAGCAGCTTAAATCGAGCAGGTCGTTTAGGTGAAAAACTGTTTTTT
TRBV11-2,-,TRBJ1-1,-,CASSVTRGVNTEAFF,TGTGCCAGCAGCGTCACCCGGGGCGTGAACACTGAAGCTTTCTTT
TRBV6-1,-,TRBJ1-1,-,CASTWGSEAFF,TGTGCCAGTACCTGGGGGTCTGAAGCTTTCTTT
TRBV6-6,-,TRBJ2-2,-,CASSPRHTGELFF,TGTGCCAGCAGTCCCCGGCACACCGGGGAGCTGTTTTTT
TRBV28,few,TRBJ2-7,-,CASSGGLDLSYEQYF,TGTGCCAGCAGTGGGGGGCTAGATCTTTCCTACGAGCAGTACTTC
TRBV19,-,TRBJ1-1,-,CASSIGLSTEAFF,TGTGCCAGTAGTATAGGACTTTCCACTGAAGCTTTCTTT
TRBV7-9,medium-sized,TRBJ1-2,-,CASSLGPGDGYTF,TGTGCCAGCAGCTTAGGCCCTGGGGATGGCTACACCTTC
TRBV19,-,TRBJ2-6,-,CASSITRAGAPSGANVLTF,TGTGCCAGTAGTATTACCCGCGCAGGGGCTCCCTCTGGGGCCAACGTCCTGACTTTC
TRBV7-6,-,TRBJ2-2,TRBD2,CASSLTSGISGELFF,TGTGCCAGCAGCTTAACTAGCGGGATAAGCGGGGAGCTGTTTTTT
TRBV19,-,TRBJ2-1,-,CASSRSGQTEQFF,TGTGCCAGTAGTAGGTCCGGGCAGACGGAGCAGTTCTTC
TRBV19,-,TRBJ2-7,-,CASSPQGVAREQYF,TGTGCCAGTAGTCCCCAAGGGGTTGCCCGCGAGCAGTACTTC
TRBV10-3,-,TRBJ2-1,TRBD2,CANQLAGKAYNEQFF,TGTGCCAACCAACTAGCGGGAAAGGCCTACAATGAGCAGTTCTTC
TRBV18,-,TRBJ1-1,-,CASSPPWGRMNTEAFF,TGTGCCAGCTCACCGCCGTGGGGACGTATGAACACTGAAGCTTTCTTT
TRBV27,-,TRBJ1-2,TRBD1,CASRKGAGGYTF,TGTGCCAGCAGGAAGGGGGCTGGGGGCTACACCTTC
TRBV29-1,-,TRBJ2-7,TRBD1,CSVRTGSAYEQYF,TGCAGCGTTAGGACAGGGAGCGCCTACGAGCAGTACTTC
TRBV7-2,-,TRBJ2-1,-,CASSYMLGPYNEQFF,TGTGCCAGCAGCTACATGCTGGGTCCTTACAATGAGCAGTTCTTC
TRBV27,-,TRBJ2-7,TRBD1,CASSLKIKGDRFNPYEQYF,TGTGCCAGCAGTTTAAAGATTAAAGGGGACAGGTTTAACCCCTACGAGCAGTACTTC
TRBV19,-,TRBJ2-1,TRBD1,CASSNYPRTGIHEQFF,TGTGCCAGTAGTAACTACCCCCGGACAGGGATTCATGAGCAGTTCTTC
TRBV4-3,-,TRBJ2-7,TRBD2,CASSPRTSGYEQYF,TGCGCCAGCAGCCCCCGGACTAGCGGCTACGAGCAGTACTTC
TRBV27,few,TRBJ2-7,TRBD2,CASSSGLAGVGEQYF,TGTGCCAGCAGTTCGGGACTAGCGGGAGTCGGCGAGCAGTACTTC